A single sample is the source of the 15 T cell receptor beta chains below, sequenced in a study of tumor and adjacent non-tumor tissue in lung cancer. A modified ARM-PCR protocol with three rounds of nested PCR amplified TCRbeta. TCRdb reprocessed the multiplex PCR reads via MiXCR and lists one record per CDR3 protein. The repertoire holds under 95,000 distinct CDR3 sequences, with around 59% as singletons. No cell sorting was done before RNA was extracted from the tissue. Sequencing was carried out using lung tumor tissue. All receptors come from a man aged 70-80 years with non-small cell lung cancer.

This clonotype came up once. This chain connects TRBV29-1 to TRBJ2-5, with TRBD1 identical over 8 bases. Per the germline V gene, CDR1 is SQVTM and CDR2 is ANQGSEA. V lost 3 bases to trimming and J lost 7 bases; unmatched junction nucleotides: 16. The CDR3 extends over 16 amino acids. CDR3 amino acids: CSVEKSGGQGAWTQYF. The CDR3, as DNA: TGCAGCGTTGAGAAGTCTGGAGGACAGGGCGCCTGGACCCAGTACTTC.

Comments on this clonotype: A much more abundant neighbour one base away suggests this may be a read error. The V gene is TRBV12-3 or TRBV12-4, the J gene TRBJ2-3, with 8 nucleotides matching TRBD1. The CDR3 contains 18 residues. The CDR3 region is CDSSPHRGDGRGTDTQYF. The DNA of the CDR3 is TGTGACAGCAGTCCACACAGGGGGGACGGACGGGGCACAGATACGCAGTATTTT.

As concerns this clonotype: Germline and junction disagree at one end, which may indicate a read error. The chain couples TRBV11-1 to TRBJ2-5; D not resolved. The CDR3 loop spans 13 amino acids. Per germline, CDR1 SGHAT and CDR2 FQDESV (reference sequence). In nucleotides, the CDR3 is TGTGCCGGCAGCCCTGACGGAATCGAGACCCAGTACTTC. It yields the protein CAGSPDGIETQYF.

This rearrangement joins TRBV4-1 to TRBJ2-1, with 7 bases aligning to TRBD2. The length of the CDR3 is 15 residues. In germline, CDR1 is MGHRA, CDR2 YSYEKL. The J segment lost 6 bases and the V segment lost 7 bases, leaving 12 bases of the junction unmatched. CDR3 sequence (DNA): TGCGCCAGCACGGCACTAGGACTAGTTGGCAATGAGCAGTTCTTC. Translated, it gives CASTALGLVGNEQFF.

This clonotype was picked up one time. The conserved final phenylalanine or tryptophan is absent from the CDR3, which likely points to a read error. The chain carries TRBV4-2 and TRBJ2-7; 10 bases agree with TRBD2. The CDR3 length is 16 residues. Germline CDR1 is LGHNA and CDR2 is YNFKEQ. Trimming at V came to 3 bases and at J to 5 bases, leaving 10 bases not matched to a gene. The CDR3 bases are TGTGCCAGCAGCCAGGCTGTCACTAGCGGGAATAACGAGCAGTACCTC. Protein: CASSQAVTSGNNEQYL.

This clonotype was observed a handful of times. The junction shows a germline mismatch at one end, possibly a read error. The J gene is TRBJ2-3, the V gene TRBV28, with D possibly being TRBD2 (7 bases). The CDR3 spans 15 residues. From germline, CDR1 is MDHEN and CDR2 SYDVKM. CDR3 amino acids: CVSNPAGGRGDTQYF. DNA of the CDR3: TGTGTCAGCAACCCGGCCGGGGGGCGCGGAGATACGCAGTATTTT.

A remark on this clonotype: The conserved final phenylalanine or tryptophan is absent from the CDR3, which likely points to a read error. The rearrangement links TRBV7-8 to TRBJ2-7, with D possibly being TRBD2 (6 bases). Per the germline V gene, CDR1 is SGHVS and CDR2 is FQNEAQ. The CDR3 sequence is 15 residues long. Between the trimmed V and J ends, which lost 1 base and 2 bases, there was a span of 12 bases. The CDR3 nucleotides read TGTGCCAGCAGCTTAGAGGGGCGGGGTACCTACGAGCAGTACTTG. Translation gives CASSLEGRGTYEQYL.

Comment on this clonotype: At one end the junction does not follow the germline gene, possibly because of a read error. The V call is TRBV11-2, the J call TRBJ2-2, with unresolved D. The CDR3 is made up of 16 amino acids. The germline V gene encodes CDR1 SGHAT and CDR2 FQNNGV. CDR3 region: CVSSLFVVTNTGELFF. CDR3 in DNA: TGTGTCAGCAGCCTGTTCGTGGTCACGAACACCGGGGAGCTGTTTTTT.

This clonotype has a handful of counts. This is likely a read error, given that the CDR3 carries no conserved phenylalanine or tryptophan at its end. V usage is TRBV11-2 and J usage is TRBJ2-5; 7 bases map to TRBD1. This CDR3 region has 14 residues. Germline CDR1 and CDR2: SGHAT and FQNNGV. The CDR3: CASSPGQAKETQYS. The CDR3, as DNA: TGTGCCAGCAGCCCTGGACAGGCGAAAGAGACTCAGTACTCC.

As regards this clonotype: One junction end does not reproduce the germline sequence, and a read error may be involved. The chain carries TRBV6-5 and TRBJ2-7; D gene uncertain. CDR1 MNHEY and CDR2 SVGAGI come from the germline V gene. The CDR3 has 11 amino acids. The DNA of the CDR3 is TGTGTCAGCAGTTACTCCTACGATCAGTACTTC. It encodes CVSSYSYDQYF.

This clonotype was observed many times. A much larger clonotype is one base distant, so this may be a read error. In nucleotides, the CDR3 is TGTGCCAGCAGTATGGGTGTTAGTGGGGCCAACGCCCTGACTTTC. Protein: CASSMGVSGANALTF. The J gene is TRBJ2-6, the V gene TRBV11-1; D perhaps matches TRBD1 (5 bases). Germline CDR1 and CDR2: SGHAT and FQDESV (reference sequence). The CDR3 consists of 15 residues.

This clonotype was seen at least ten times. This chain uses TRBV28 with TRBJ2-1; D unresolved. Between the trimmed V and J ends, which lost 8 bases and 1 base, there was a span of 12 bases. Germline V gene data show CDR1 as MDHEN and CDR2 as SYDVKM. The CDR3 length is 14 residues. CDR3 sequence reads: CASEQKPSYNEQFF. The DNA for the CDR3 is TGTGCCAGCGAGCAGAAACCTTCCTACAATGAGCAGTTCTTC.

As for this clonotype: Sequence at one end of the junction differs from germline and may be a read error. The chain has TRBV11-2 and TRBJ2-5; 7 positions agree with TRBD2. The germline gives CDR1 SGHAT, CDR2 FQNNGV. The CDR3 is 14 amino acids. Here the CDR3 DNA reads TGTGCCTGCAACTCCTGGGAGGGCCAAGAGACCCAATACTTC. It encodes CACNSWEGQETQYF. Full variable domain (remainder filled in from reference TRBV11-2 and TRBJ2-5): EAGVAQSPRYKIIEKRQSVAFWCNPISGHATLYWYQQILGQGPKLLIQFQNNGVVDDSQLPKDRFSAERLKGVDSTLKIQPAKLEDSAVYLCACNSWEGQETQYFGPGTRLLVL.

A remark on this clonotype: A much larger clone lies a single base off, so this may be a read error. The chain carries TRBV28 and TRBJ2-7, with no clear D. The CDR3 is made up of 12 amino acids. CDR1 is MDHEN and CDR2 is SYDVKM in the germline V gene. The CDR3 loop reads CAGSYGAGPQYF. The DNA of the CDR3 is TGTGCCGGCAGTTATGGTGCTGGGCCCCAGTACTTC.

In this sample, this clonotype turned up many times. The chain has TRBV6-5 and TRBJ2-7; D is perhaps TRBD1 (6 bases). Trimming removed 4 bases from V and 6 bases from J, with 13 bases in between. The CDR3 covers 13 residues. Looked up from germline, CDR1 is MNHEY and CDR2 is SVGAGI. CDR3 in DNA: TGTGCCAGCAGTTCAAAGGGACATCGCGAGCAGTACTTC. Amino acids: CASSSKGHREQYF.